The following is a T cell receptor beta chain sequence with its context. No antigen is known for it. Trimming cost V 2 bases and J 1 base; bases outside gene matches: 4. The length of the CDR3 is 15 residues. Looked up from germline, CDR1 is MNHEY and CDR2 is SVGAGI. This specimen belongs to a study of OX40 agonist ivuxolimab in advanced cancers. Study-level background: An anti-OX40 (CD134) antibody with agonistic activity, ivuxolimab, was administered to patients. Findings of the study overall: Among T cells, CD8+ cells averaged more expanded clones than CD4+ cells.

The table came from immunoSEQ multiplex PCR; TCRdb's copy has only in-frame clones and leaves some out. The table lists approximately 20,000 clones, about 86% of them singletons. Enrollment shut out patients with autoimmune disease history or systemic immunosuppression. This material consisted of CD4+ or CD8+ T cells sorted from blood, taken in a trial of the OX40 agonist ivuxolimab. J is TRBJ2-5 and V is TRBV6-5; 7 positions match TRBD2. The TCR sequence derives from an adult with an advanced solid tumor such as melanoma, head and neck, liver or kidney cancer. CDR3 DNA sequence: TGTGCCAGCAGTTACGGGGTAGCGGGCCAAGAGACCCAGTACTTC. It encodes CASSYGVAGQETQYF.